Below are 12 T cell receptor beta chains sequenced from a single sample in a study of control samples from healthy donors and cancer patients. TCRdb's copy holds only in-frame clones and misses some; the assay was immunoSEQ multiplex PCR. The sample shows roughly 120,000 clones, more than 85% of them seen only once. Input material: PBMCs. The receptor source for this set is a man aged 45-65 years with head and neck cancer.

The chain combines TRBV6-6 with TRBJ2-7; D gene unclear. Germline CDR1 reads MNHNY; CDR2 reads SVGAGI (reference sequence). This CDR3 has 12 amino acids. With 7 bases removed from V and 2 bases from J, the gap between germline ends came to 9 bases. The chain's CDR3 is CASTKGTYEQYF. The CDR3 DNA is TGTGCCAGCACTAAGGGTACCTACGAGCAGTACTTC.

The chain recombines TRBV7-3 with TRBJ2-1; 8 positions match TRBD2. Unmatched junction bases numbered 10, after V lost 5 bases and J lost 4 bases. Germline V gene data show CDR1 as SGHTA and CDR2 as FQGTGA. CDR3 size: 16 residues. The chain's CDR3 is CASSALGGGTYNEQFF. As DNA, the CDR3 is TGTGCCAGCAGCGCCCTTGGCGGGGGGACTTACAATGAGCAGTTCTTC. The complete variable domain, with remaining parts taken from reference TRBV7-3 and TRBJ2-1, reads GAGVSQTPSNKVTEKGKYVELRCDPISGHTALYWYRQSLGQGPEFLIYFQGTGAADDSGLPNDRFFAVRPEGSVSTLKIQRTERGDSAVYLCASSALGGGTYNEQFFGPGTRLTVL.

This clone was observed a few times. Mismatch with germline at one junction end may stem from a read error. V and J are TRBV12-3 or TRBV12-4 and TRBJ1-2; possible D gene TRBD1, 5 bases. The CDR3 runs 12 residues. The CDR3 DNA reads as TGTGCCAGCAGTCCTAGGTGGGGCATATACGCCTTC. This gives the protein CASSPRWGIYAF.

Written as DNA, the CDR3 is TGTGCCAGGAAGGGGATACCTACTAACTATGGCTACACCTTC. Translation: CARKGIPTNYGYTF. This sequence joins TRBV30 and TRBJ1-2; D is possibly TRBD1 (5 bases). The CDR3 contains 14 residues. Per the germline V gene, CDR1 is GTSNPN and CDR2 is SVGIG (reference sequence). V was trimmed by 8 bases and J by 0 bases, leaving 16 bases between them.

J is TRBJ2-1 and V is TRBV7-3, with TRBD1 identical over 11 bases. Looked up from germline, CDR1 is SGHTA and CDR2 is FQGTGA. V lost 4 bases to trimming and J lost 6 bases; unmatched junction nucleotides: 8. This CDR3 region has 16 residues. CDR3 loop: CASSSRGTGGFNEQFF. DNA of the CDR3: TGTGCCAGCAGCTCACGAGGGACAGGGGGATTCAATGAGCAGTTCTTC.

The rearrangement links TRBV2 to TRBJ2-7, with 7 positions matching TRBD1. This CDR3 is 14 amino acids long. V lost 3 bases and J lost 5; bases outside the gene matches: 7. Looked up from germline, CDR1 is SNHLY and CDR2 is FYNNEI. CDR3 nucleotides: TGTGCCAGCAGTGAGACGACAGGGTCCAACGAGCAGTACTTC. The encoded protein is CASSETTGSNEQYF. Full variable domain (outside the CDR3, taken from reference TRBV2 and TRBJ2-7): EPEVTQTPSHQVTQMGQEVILRCVPISNHLYFYWYRQILGQKVEFLVSFYNNEISEKSEIFDDQFSVERPDGSNFTLKIRSTKLEDSAMYFCASSETTGSNEQYFGPGTRLTVT.

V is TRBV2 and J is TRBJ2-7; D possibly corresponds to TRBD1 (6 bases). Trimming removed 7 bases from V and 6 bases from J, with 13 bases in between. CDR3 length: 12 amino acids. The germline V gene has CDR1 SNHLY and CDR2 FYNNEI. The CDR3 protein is CASNYRVTEQYF. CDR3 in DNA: TGTGCCAGCAATTACAGGGTAACCGAGCAGTACTTC.

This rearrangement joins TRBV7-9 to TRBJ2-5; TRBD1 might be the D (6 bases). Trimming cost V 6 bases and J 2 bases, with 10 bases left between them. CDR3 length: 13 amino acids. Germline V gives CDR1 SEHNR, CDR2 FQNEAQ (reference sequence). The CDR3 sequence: CASRPQGQETQYF. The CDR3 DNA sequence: TGTGCCAGCAGGCCGCAGGGGCAAGAGACCCAGTACTTC.

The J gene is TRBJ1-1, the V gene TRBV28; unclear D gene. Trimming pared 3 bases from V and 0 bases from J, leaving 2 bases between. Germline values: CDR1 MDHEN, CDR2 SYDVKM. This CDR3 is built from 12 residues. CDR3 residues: CASSLVNTEAFF. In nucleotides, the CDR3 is TGTGCCAGCAGTTTGGTGAACACTGAAGCTTTCTTT.

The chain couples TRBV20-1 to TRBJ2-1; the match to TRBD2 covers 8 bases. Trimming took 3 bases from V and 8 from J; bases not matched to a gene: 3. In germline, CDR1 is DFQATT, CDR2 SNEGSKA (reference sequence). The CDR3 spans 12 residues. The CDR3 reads CSASGGGHEQFF. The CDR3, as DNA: TGCAGTGCTAGTGGCGGGGGGCATGAGCAGTTCTTC.

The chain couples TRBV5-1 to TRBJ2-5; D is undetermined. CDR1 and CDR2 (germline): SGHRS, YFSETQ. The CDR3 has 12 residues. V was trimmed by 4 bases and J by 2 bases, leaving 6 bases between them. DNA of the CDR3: TGCGCCAGCAGCCTACCTCAAGAGACCCAGTACTTC. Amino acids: CASSLPQETQYF.

CDR3 nucleotides: TGTGCCAGCAGCTCACTCGCACAGGGGAGTACTGAAGCTTTCTTT. This sequence encodes CASSSLAQGSTEAFF. The gene calls are TRBV7-6 and TRBJ1-1, with TRBD1 matching over 7 bases. V trimming: 4 bases; J trimming: 5 bases; junction bases outside the gene matches: 10. Looked up from germline, CDR1 is SGHVS and CDR2 is FNYEAQ. The CDR3 has 15 residues. The entire variable domain, with the rest obtained from reference TRBV7-6 and TRBJ1-1, is as follows: GAGVSQSPRYKVTKRGQDVALRCDPISGHVSLYWYRQALGQGPEFLTYFNYEAQQDKSGLPNDRFSAERPEGSISTLTIQRTEQRDSAMYRCASSSLAQGSTEAFFGQGTRLTVV.